The 28 T cell receptor beta chains given below trace back to one sample, sequenced in a study of human versus mouse CDR3 diversity and MHC coevolution (dated by TCRdb to the late 2010s). Library preparation was by the immunoSEQ multiplex PCR assay. TCRdb limited this immuneACCESS table to in-frame rearrangements with V and J called. A share of clones is missing; checked studies link under half to unresolved V genes, and the rest is unexplained. The sample records 50,000 to 65,000 clones, 94% of which are singletons. The top ten clones comprise approximately 19% of the sample. The sequenced sample was naive CD4+ T cells from blood. Per the publication, the cell subset or site label means: CD45RO-negative CD62L-positive naive CD4 T cells. The source of these receptors is a person aged 55 to 75 in good health.

The chain joins TRBV6-5 to TRBJ2-1; D possibly corresponds to TRBD2 (6 bases). The CDR3 runs 14 residues. V shed 7 bases and J shed 8 bases, with 18 bases lying between them. Germline V gives CDR1 MNHEY, CDR2 SVGAGI. The CDR3 DNA follows: TGTGCCAGCACAGGAGGGAGACCTCGAGATGAGCAGTTCTTC. Amino acid sequence: CASTGGRPRDEQFF.

This chain connects TRBV5-1 to TRBJ1-5; D remains unclear. This CDR3 has 15 amino acids. Trimming took 5 bases from V and 0 from J, leaving 12 bases between them. The germline V gene encodes CDR1 SGHRS and CDR2 YFSETQ. CDR3 residues: CASRSQVDSNQPQHF. The CDR3 bases are TGCGCCAGCAGAAGTCAGGTAGATAGCAATCAGCCCCAGCATTTT.

This chain joins TRBV14 and TRBJ2-7; no firm D call. CDR1 SGHDN and CDR2 FVKESK come from the germline V gene. The CDR3 is 14 residues long. V lost 2 bases and J 6 bases, leaving 14 bases between the germline ends. CDR3 nucleotide sequence: TGTGCCAGCAGCCAAAGTTTGACAATTTTCGAGCAGTACTTC. This encodes CASSQSLTIFEQYF.

The chain employs TRBV15 and TRBJ2-3; maybe TRBD1 (5 bases). CDR1 and CDR2 (germline): LNHNV, YYDKDF (reference sequence). V lost 0 bases, J lost 6 bases, and 13 bases lay in between. The CDR3 contains 15 residues. In DNA form, the CDR3 reads TGTGCCACCAGCAGAGACCAGGGCCCGGCGGATACGCAGTATTTT. Translating gives CATSRDQGPADTQYF. The full variable domain, its missing parts supplied by reference TRBV15 and TRBJ2-3, is DAMVIQNPRYQVTQFGKPVTLSCSQTLNHNVMYWYQQKSSQAPKLLFHYYDKDFNNEADTPDNFQSRRPNTSFCFLDIRSPGLGDTAMYLCATSRDQGPADTQYFGPGTRLTVL.

CDR3 sequence: CASSFRAGGTGANVLTF. CDR3 nucleotides: TGTGCCAGCAGCTTCCGTGCAGGGGGCACTGGGGCCAACGTCCTGACTTTC. This chain links TRBV7-6 with TRBJ2-6, with 8 bases lining up with TRBD1. Trimming removed 3 bases from V and 2 bases from J; junction bases left unmatched: 6. Germline lookup yields CDR1 SGHVS and CDR2 FNYEAQ. CDR3 size: 17 residues.

For this clone: The CDR3 end shows no conserved phenylalanine or tryptophan, and so a read error is likely. This sequence joins TRBV7-8 and TRBJ2-2; TRBD1 might be the D (7 bases). V lost 6 bases and J 4 bases, leaving 15 bases between the germline ends. CDR3 length: 15 residues. The germline CDR1 and CDR2 sequences are SGHVS and FQNEAQ. CDR3 in amino acids: CASSRNRGGTGELFL. The CDR3 DNA reads TGTGCCAGCAGTCGGAACAGGGGAGGCACCGGGGAGCTGTTTCTT.

This clone has just one count. This chain connects TRBV29-1 to TRBJ1-1, with D hard to call. CDR1 and CDR2 from the germline V gene are SQVTM and ANQGSEA. This CDR3 comprises 10 residues. The V end was cut by 2 bases, the J end by 4 bases, with 2 bases between. Here the CDR3 reads CSVERTEAFF. The CDR3 nucleotides are TGCAGCGTTGAACGCACTGAAGCTTTCTTT.

CDR3 in amino acids: CASSLGLVDNTGELFF. DNA of the CDR3: TGTGCCAGCAGCTTAGGACTAGTGGACAACACCGGGGAGCTGTTTTTT. V is TRBV7-6 and J is TRBJ2-2, with a possible D match to TRBD2 (6 bases). Trimming removed 1 base at V and 2 bases at J, with 11 bases between. Germline V lookup: CDR1 SGHVS, CDR2 FNYEAQ. This CDR3 region has 16 residues.

The chain links TRBV7-9 to TRBJ1-1; 9 bases fit TRBD1. Germline V CDR1 and CDR2: SEHNR, FQNEAQ (reference sequence). Germline trimming cut 2 bases from V and 10 bases from J; bases unmatched to any gene: 14. The CDR3 sequence is 16 residues long. DNA of the CDR3: TGTGCCAGCAGCTTACGAACTACAGGGGGCGCATCCGGAGCTTTCTTT. This encodes CASSLRTTGGASGAFF.

The gene calls are TRBV7-9 and TRBJ1-3; the D gene is possibly TRBD1 (5 bases). This CDR3 region has 16 residues. The germline CDR1 and CDR2 sequences are SEHNR and FQNEAQ (reference sequence). Trimming pared 0 bases from V and 2 bases from J, leaving 11 bases between. The DNA for the CDR3 is TGTGCCAGCAGCTTAGCCACGCAGGGCGCTGGAAACACCATATATTTT. As protein: CASSLATQGAGNTIYF.

J is TRBJ1-4 and V is TRBV2, with D perhaps matching TRBD1 (6 bases). Per the germline V gene, CDR1 is SNHLY and CDR2 is FYNNEI. V was cut by 6 bases and J by 4 bases, with 12 bases left in between. The CDR3 is made up of 14 amino acids. For the CDR3, the DNA is TGTGCCAGCAGGACAGGAGCCAATAATGAAAAACTGTTTTTT. Translated, it gives CASRTGANNEKLFF.

In its sample, this clone was seen once. For the CDR3, the DNA is TGTGCCAGCAGCTTGGTGGGGGCGAGTGGCTACACCTTC. This translates into CASSLVGASGYTF. The V gene is TRBV5-4, the J gene TRBJ1-2; D perhaps matches TRBD1 (6 bases). Germline-derived CDR1 and CDR2 are SGHNT and YYREEE (reference sequence). V lost 0 bases to trimming and J lost 7 bases, with 10 bases between them. This CDR3 spans 13 amino acids.

This chain uses TRBV9 with TRBJ1-1; 7 positions agree with TRBD1. The CDR3 runs 14 residues. Germline trimming cut 4 bases from V and 2 bases from J; bases unmatched to any gene: 5. Germline-derived CDR1 and CDR2 are SGDLS and YYNGEE. The CDR3 loop is CASSPQGGNTEAFF. CDR3 nucleotide sequence: TGTGCCAGCAGCCCCCAGGGGGGCAACACTGAAGCTTTCTTT.

This clone was detected once. The rearrangement uses TRBV5-5 and TRBJ1-1; D is possibly TRBD1 (6 bases). The germline V gene encodes CDR1 SGHKS and CDR2 YYEKEE (reference sequence). The CDR3 covers 13 residues. Trimming removed 2 bases from V and 7 bases from J, with 12 bases in between. This CDR3 is CASSLVGGNEAFF. CDR3 bases: TGTGCCAGCAGCTTAGTTGGGGGCAATGAAGCTTTCTTT.

This clone showed up just a few times. V and J are TRBV5-8 and TRBJ1-3; D remains ambiguous. The germline V gene encodes CDR1 SGHTS and CDR2 YDEGEE. The CDR3 runs to 15 residues. Trimming pared 2 bases from V and 7 bases from J, leaving 16 bases between. For the CDR3, the DNA is TGTGCCAGCAGCTTCGCCGGTTTCTCGGGGAACACCATATATTTT. Protein sequence: CASSFAGFSGNTIYF.

V and J are TRBV5-1 and TRBJ1-2, with a possible D match to TRBD1 (6 bases). This CDR3 has 15 amino acids. The germline V gene has CDR1 SGHRS and CDR2 YFSETQ. With 2 bases removed from V and 0 bases from J, the gap between germline ends came to 11 bases. In DNA, the CDR3 is TGCGCCAGCAGCTTAAGGGGGTCGGCTAACTATGGCTACACCTTC. Its translation: CASSLRGSANYGYTF.

In this sample, this clone turned up once. The chain joins TRBV27 to TRBJ2-3; D might be TRBD1 (5 bases). Germline CDR1 MNHEY, CDR2 SMNVEV (reference sequence). The CDR3 is 15 amino acids. V was shortened by 6 bases and J by 4 bases, with 17 bases between the two germline ends. The CDR3 reads CASRLVGQGADTQYF. For the CDR3, the DNA is TGTGCCAGCAGATTAGTAGGGCAGGGCGCAGATACGCAGTATTTT.

This clone was observed a single time. Here the CDR3 DNA reads TGTGCCAGCACCTCTCCCGGGTCACAAAAACTGTTTTTT. It is translated as CASTSPGSQKLFF. The rearrangement uses TRBV6-5 and TRBJ1-4; no firm D call. Germline V lookup: CDR1 MNHEY, CDR2 SVGAGI. There are 13 residues in the CDR3. V lost 7 bases to trimming and J lost 9 bases, with 15 bases between them.

The gene calls are TRBV5-1 and TRBJ2-5; tentatively, D is TRBD2 (6 bases). In germline, CDR1 is SGHRS, CDR2 YFSETQ. The CDR3 is 14 amino acids. Trimming removed 2 bases at V and 5 bases at J, with 13 bases between. As DNA, the CDR3 is TGCGCCAGCAGCTTCGGGACTTCGCGTGAGACCCAGTACTTC. This codes for CASSFGTSRETQYF.

This sequence joins TRBV2 and TRBJ1-6; 7 nucleotides agree with TRBD1. The length of the CDR3 is 14 residues. CDR1 SNHLY and CDR2 FYNNEI come from the germline V gene. Germline trimming cut 11 bases from V and 7 bases from J; bases unmatched to any gene: 11. Here the CDR3 reads CAAGRGTENSPLHF. The DNA for the CDR3 is TGTGCCGCCGGAAGGGGGACAGAGAATTCACCCCTCCACTTT.

A note on this clone: The sample holds other DNA sequences that translate to the same CDR3. This chain uses TRBV5-1 with TRBJ2-1, with 8 bases fitting TRBD2. Trimming took 4 bases from V and 4 from J; bases not matched to a gene: 7. The CDR3 totals 15 residues. The germline V gene has CDR1 SGHRS and CDR2 YFSETQ. This chain's CDR3 is CASSLGTSGYNEQFF. The CDR3 DNA is TGCGCCAGCAGCCTCGGGACTAGTGGTTACAATGAGCAGTTCTTC. The full variable domain, rest sourced from reference TRBV5-1 and TRBJ2-1, is KAGVTQTPRYLIKTRGQQVTLSCSPISGHRSVSWYQQTPGQGLQFLFEYFSETQRNKGNFPGRFSGRQFSNSRSEMNVSTLELGDSALYLCASSLGTSGYNEQFFGPGTRLTVL.

A word on this clone: Other DNA sequences in this specimen translate into the identical CDR3. The chain links TRBV6-4 to TRBJ2-1; 13 bases are a match to TRBD2. The trim removed 8 bases at V and 4 bases at J, leaving 5 bases unmatched. Per the germline V gene, CDR1 is MRHNA and CDR2 is SNTAGT. The CDR3 consists of 15 residues. CDR3 DNA: TGTGCCAGCTCTCCGGGACTAGCGGGGTACAATGAGCAGTTCTTC. Amino acid sequence: CASSPGLAGYNEQFF.

CDR3 region: CASTRNRESQPQHF. CDR3 DNA: TGTGCCAGCACCCGTAACAGGGAATCGCAGCCCCAGCATTTT. V and J are TRBV2 and TRBJ1-5; possible D gene TRBD1, 6 bases. Between the trimmed V and J ends, which lost 7 bases and 7 bases, there was a span of 17 bases. CDR1 and CDR2 from the germline V gene are SNHLY and FYNNEI. CDR3 length: 14 amino acids.

The chain couples TRBV5-1 to TRBJ2-5; D may be TRBD1 (5 bases). From germline, CDR1 is SGHRS and CDR2 YFSETQ. Trimming stripped 0 bases from V and 7 bases from J, with 7 bases between. CDR3 size: 12 residues. The CDR3 nucleotides read TGCGCCAGCAGCTTGGATCAGGGGACCCAGTACTTC. The encoded protein is CASSLDQGTQYF.

The rearrangement joins TRBV19 to TRBJ1-5; tentative D call: TRBD1 (6 bases). With 6 bases removed from V and 0 bases from J, the gap between germline ends came to 12 bases. Germline V gene sequence: CDR1 LNHDA, CDR2 SQIVND (reference sequence). CDR3 length: 15 amino acids. CDR3 DNA: TGTGCCAGTAGCCGGGGGGCAAATAGCAATCAGCCCCAGCATTTT. Amino acids: CASSRGANSNQPQHF.

The rearrangement links TRBV5-1 to TRBJ2-7; a weak D match, TRBD2 (5 bases). Germline CDR1 and CDR2: SGHRS and YFSETQ. Trimming cost V 4 bases and J 0 bases, with 14 bases left between them. The CDR3 loop spans 15 amino acids. The CDR3 region has the DNA TGCGCCAGCAGCAGTGGAGGTCGTAGCTCCTACGAGCAGTACTTC. It encodes CASSSGGRSSYEQYF.

CDR3 amino acids: CASRKGGTASTDTQYF. In nucleotides, the CDR3 is TGTGCCAGCAGGAAAGGGGGGACAGCTAGCACAGATACGCAGTATTTT. The gene calls are TRBV7-9 and TRBJ2-3, with D tentatively TRBD1 (7 bases). Trimming took off 6 bases at V and 0 bases at J, with 16 bases between the two ends. The CDR3 covers 16 residues. Looked up from germline, CDR1 is SEHNR and CDR2 is FQNEAQ (reference sequence).

This chain connects TRBV5-6 to TRBJ2-3; TRBD2 aligns across 9 bases. Germline V gene data show CDR1 as SGHDT and CDR2 as YYEEEE. The CDR3 contains 15 residues. V lost 2 bases, J lost 2 bases, and 3 bases stayed unmatched. The CDR3: CASSFRLAVTDTQYF. In nucleotides, the CDR3 is TGTGCCAGCAGCTTCAGACTAGCGGTCACAGATACGCAGTATTTT.